These T cell receptor beta chains were read from a single sample in a study of T cell responses to AZD1222 COVID-19 vaccine. Repertoires were generated with immunoSEQ multiplex PCR, while TCRdb's copy carries only in-frame clones and drops some. The profile shows roughly 40,000 clones, 90% of them singletons. The sequencing used peripheral blood, collected 28 days after the second AZD1222 dose. The source of these receptors is an adult who received the AZD1222 COVID-19 vaccine. Each CDR3 is given with its conserved first and last residue. D genes are given only for firm matches. Size is stated for part of the rows, as once, few or many counts, or as a class when the clone is expanded.

>-|TRBJ2-3|TRBV5-4|-
TGTGCCAGCAGCTTGGAGGGCGGAGGAAGCACAGATACGCAGTATTTT
CASSLEGGGSTDTQYF
>TRBD1|TRBJ2-5|TRBV5-1|-
TGCGCCAGCAGCCGGACCGGGACAGCCCAAGAGACCCAGTACTTC
CASSRTGTAQETQYF
>-|TRBJ1-1|TRBV5-4|few
TGTGCCAGCAGCTTGGGTGGTAAGACTGAAGCTTTCTTT
CASSLGGKTEAFF
>TRBD1|TRBJ1-1|TRBV7-9|-
TGTGCCAGCAGCCGCCGGACAGGGACCACTGAAGCTTTCTTT
CASSRRTGTTEAFF
>TRBD1|TRBJ1-5|TRBV15|few
TGTGCCACTACGGACAGGGGGGATCAGCCCCAGCATTTT
CATTDRGDQPQHF
>-|TRBJ1-5|TRBV5-4|-
TGTGCCAGCAGCTTGGGTCCCTGGGACCCCAATCAGCCCCAGCATTTT
CASSLGPWDPNQPQHF
>-|TRBJ1-1|TRBV4-3|-
TGCGCCAGCAGCCAACAACCGGACATAGGCACTGAAGCTTTCTTT
CASSQQPDIGTEAFF
>TRBD1|TRBJ2-7|TRBV4-1|-
TGCGCCAGCAGCCTCGAGGACAGGGTATCCTACGAGCAGTACTTC
CASSLEDRVSYEQYF
>-|TRBJ2-5|TRBV7-9|-
TGTGCCAGCGGGGCGACTCGAGAGACCCAGTACTTC
CASGATRETQYF
>-|TRBJ2-2|TRBV6-4|once
TGTGCCAGCAGTGTCGGACTCTTCACCGGGGAGCTGTTTTTT
CASSVGLFTGELFF
>-|TRBJ1-5|TRBV7-2|-
TGTGCCAGCAGCTCTCTCAATCAGCCCCAGCATTTT
CASSSLNQPQHF
>-|TRBJ2-7|TRBV6-5|-
TGTGCCAGCAGCCAGAAAAATACGGGATCCTACGAGCAGTACTTC
CASSQKNTGSYEQYF
>-|TRBJ1-1|TRBV7-9|once
TGTGCCAGCAGCTCCGACTTTAATATGAGGAACACTGAAGCTTTCTTT
CASSSDFNMRNTEAFF
>-|TRBJ2-3|TRBV6-2/TRBV6-3|-
TGTGCCAGCAGTTACGAGGGGACGACAGATACGCAGTATTTT
CASSYEGTTDTQYF
>-|TRBJ1-1|TRBV4-3|-
TGCGCCAGCAGCCAAGAAAGGCGGAACACTGAAGCTTTCTTT
CASSQERRNTEAFF
>-|TRBJ1-5|TRBV19|-
TGTGCCAGTAGTGCAAAAAGACAGGTAGGAACTTATAGCAATCAGCCCCAGCATTTT
CASSAKRQVGTYSNQPQHF
>TRBD1|TRBJ1-5|TRBV5-4|-
TGTGCCAGCAGCTTGGGGGCCAGGGGGCCTCAGCCCCAGCATTTT
CASSLGARGPQPQHF
>-|TRBJ1-1|TRBV3-1/TRBV3-2|once
TGTGCCAGCAGCCAAGCCGACCGGAGGGGTCCGGGGAACACTGAAGCTTTCTTT
CASSQADRRGPGNTEAFF
>TRBD1|TRBJ1-2|TRBV5-1|-
TGCGCCAGCAGCTTGGTCGCAGGGGGTGTGAATGACTACACCTTC
CASSLVAGGVNDYTF
>TRBD1|TRBJ2-7|TRBV9|-
TGTGCCAGCAGCGTAGGGACAGGGGGCCCTGATTACGAGCAGTACTTC
CASSVGTGGPDYEQYF
>-|TRBJ1-3|TRBV5-1|-
TGCGCCAGCAGCGGCGCGGGATTTGGAAACACCATATATTTT
CASSGAGFGNTIYF
>TRBD1|TRBJ1-4|TRBV2|-
TGTGCCAGCAGTACTGACAGGGGAAGGAGTGAAAAACTGTTTTTT
CASSTDRGRSEKLFF
>TRBD2|TRBJ2-1|TRBV19|-
TGTGCCAGTAGTATAGGACTAGCGGGTTACAATGAGCAGTTCTTC
CASSIGLAGYNEQFF
>-|TRBJ1-3|TRBV4-3|-
TGCGCCAGCAGCCAAGTTCGTACGGACTCTGGAAACACCATATATTTT
CASSQVRTDSGNTIYF
>TRBD1|TRBJ2-7|TRBV6-1|-
TGTGCCAGCAGTGTACCGGGACAGGGGGCAAGTTCTGTGGTCTACGAGCAGTACTTC
CASSVPGQGASSVVYEQYF
>TRBD2|TRBJ2-3|TRBV6-1|-
TGTGCCAGCAGTGAAACCGGGACTAGCGGGGGGGCAGATACGCAGTATTTT
CASSETGTSGGADTQYF
>TRBD2|TRBJ2-3|TRBV7-9|once
TGTGCCAGCAGCCCTAGGACTAGCGGGGGGCCTCGGGATACGCAGTATTTT
CASSPRTSGGPRDTQYF
>-|TRBJ1-1|TRBV5-1|-
TGCGCCAGCCGACTGGGGGCAGGATTGAACACTGAAGCTTTCTTT
CASRLGAGLNTEAFF
>-|TRBJ2-2|TRBV12-3/TRBV12-4|-
TGTGCCAGCAGTTTAGACCCAGCCGGGGAGCTGTTTTTT
CASSLDPAGELFF
>-|TRBJ1-1|TRBV3-1/TRBV3-2|-
TGTGCCAGCAGCCAAGTTGTTGGCGCCGGATTGAACACTGAAGCTTTCTTT
CASSQVVGAGLNTEAFF
>TRBD1|TRBJ1-6|TRBV5-1|few
TGCGCCAGCAGCCGGACAGGGAATAATTCACCCCTCCACTTT
CASSRTGNNSPLHF
>TRBD1|TRBJ2-3|TRBV24-1|-
TGTGCCACCAGTGATTACAGGGGAGATACGCAGTATTTT
CATSDYRGDTQYF
>-|TRBJ1-1|TRBV7-2|-
TGTGCCAGCGCCCGGGGAGGGCAGAACACTGAAGCTTTCTTT
CASARGGQNTEAFF
>-|TRBJ2-1|TRBV3-1/TRBV3-2|-
TGTGCCAGCAGCCAAGAATTGCACAATGAGCAGTTCTTC
CASSQELHNEQFF
>-|TRBJ1-2|TRBV19|-
TGTGCCAGTAGTTCGACAGGCACTGCTAACTATGGCTACACCTTC
CASSSTGTANYGYTF
>-|TRBJ1-2|TRBV6-2/TRBV6-3|-
TGTGCCAGCAGTTTGGAGGGGCCCAACTATGGCTACACCTTC
CASSLEGPNYGYTF
>-|TRBJ1-5|TRBV6-6|once
TGTGCCAGCAGAATGGATCAGCCCCAGCATTTT
CASRMDQPQHF
>-|TRBJ1-4|TRBV19|-
TGTGCCAGTAGGGTCGGTATGAATGAAAAACTGTTTTTT
CASRVGMNEKLFF
>-|TRBJ2-1|TRBV5-4|-
TGTGCCAGCAGCATGGGGGGAGTTCCTATTAATGAGCAGTTCTTC
CASSMGGVPINEQFF
>TRBD1|TRBJ1-3|TRBV6-5|once
TGTGCCAGCAGTTCCTGGACAGGGGCATCTGGAAACACCATATATTTT
CASSSWTGASGNTIYF
>-|TRBJ1-1|TRBV19|-
TGTGCCAGTAGTATGGTAGGACCTAGTACTGAAGCTTTCTTT
CASSMVGPSTEAFF
>-|TRBJ2-7|TRBV3-1/TRBV3-2|-
TGTGCCAGCAGCCAAGCTCCGGGCCTTTACGAGCAGTACTTC
CASSQAPGLYEQYF
>TRBD2|TRBJ2-5|TRBV5-1|-
TGCGCCAGCACCGGTAGCGGGACGCAAGAGACCCAGTACTTC
CASTGSGTQETQYF
>-|TRBJ1-3|TRBV23-1|few
TGCGCCAGCAGTCAACTTGACCCCAAACGCAGAAACACCATATATTTT
CASSQLDPKRRNTIYF
>-|TRBJ1-1|TRBV13|-
TGTGCCAGCAGCCCCCTAGGGGATCATGAAGCTTTCTTT
CASSPLGDHEAFF
>-|TRBJ1-2|TRBV2|-
TGTGCCAGCAGTGTCCTCATCACCCTCTATGGCTACACCTTC
CASSVLITLYGYTF
>TRBD1|TRBJ2-2|TRBV5-1|-
TGCGCCAGCAGCACCGGACAGGGAGAGACCGGGGAGCTGTTTTTT
CASSTGQGETGELFF
>-|TRBJ2-3|TRBV30|-
TGTGCCTGGACGGCGGGGAGCACAGATACGCAGTATTTT
CAWTAGSTDTQYF
>-|TRBJ2-7|TRBV11-3|-
TGTGCCAGCAGCTTAGAGTCGACCGAGCAGTACTTC
CASSLESTEQYF
>TRBD2|TRBJ2-3|TRBV5-4|-
TGTGCCAGCAGCTTGGCTTTGGGACTAGCGAGGACAGATACGCAGTATTTT
CASSLALGLARTDTQYF
>-|TRBJ2-3|TRBV18|-
TGTGCCAGCTCACCATATAGTAACAGCATTACAGATACGCAGTATTTT
CASSPYSNSITDTQYF
>-|TRBJ1-1|TRBV14|-
TGTGCCAGCAGCCAAATCGGGGTGGCTGAAGCTTTCTTT
CASSQIGVAEAFF
>-|TRBJ1-1|TRBV9|-
TGTGCCAGCACCCGGGGGGGAAGGGGCACTGAAGCTTTCTTT
CASTRGGRGTEAFF